This TCR beta chain was identified during a study of T cell responses to AZD1222 COVID-19 vaccine. The CDR3 runs to 14 residues. V dropped 7 bases and J dropped 4; count of bases not matched to a gene: 8. Germline assignment: CDR1 SQVTM and CDR2 ANQGSEA. This clone was picked up a small number of times. Repertoires were generated with immunoSEQ multiplex PCR, while TCRdb's copy carries only in-frame clones and drops some. The sample holds more than 100,000 clones, approximately 90% seen once. Pooling of second doses given at about 4 or about 12 weeks was done. The sequenced sample was peripheral blood, obtained 28 days after the second AZD1222 dose. This receptor was identified in an adult who received the AZD1222 COVID-19 vaccine. The V gene is TRBV29-1, the J gene TRBJ1-1; TRBD1 matches at 11 bases. The CDR3 protein is CSGGQGGKGTEAFF. CDR3 bases: TGCAGCGGGGGACAGGGGGGAAAGGGCACTGAAGCTTTCTTT.